The next 31 T cell receptor beta chains were all read from a single sample in a study of CD8 T cells in ankylosing spondylitis. TCRdb recomputed calls from the 5' RACE reads with MiXCR, one row per CDR3 protein. The sample carries 340,000 or so distinct CDR3 sequences, roughly 14% recorded once. Sequencing was carried out using blood, either unsorted or a sorted T cell fraction (not recorded which). Receptors originate from a male donor with ankylosing spondylitis or in good health (not recorded which).

This clonotype was observed a few times. The chain carries TRBV10-1 and TRBJ2-2; D unclear. Germline V gives CDR1 WNHNN, CDR2 SYGVQD (reference sequence). Trimming shortened V by 4 bases and J by 2 bases, and 8 bases separated the two germline ends. CDR3 length: 14 amino acids. This CDR3 is CASSGAANTGELFF. The CDR3 DNA sequence: TGCGCCAGCAGTGGGGCGGCAAACACCGGGGAGCTGTTTTTT.

This clonotype has ten or more counts. This chain joins TRBV5-1 and TRBJ2-7; 11 nucleotides match TRBD2. The ends lost 4 bases at V and 3 bases at J; junction bases unmatched: 3. This CDR3 is 14 amino acids long. Germline values: CDR1 SGHRS, CDR2 YFSETQ. In DNA form, the CDR3 reads TGCGCCAGCAGCACCGGGACTAGCGGCTACGAGCAGTACTTC. Encoded protein: CASSTGTSGYEQYF.

This clonotype was detected only a few times. The chain employs TRBV5-1 and TRBJ2-7; D is perhaps TRBD1 (6 bases). CDR1 is SGHRS and CDR2 is YFSETQ in the germline V gene. V lost 3 bases, J lost 6 bases, and 19 bases lay in between. CDR3 length: 15 residues. CDR3 region: CASSSRPGQGFEQYF. Here the CDR3 DNA reads TGCGCCAGCAGCTCTCGACCGGGACAAGGGTTCGAGCAGTACTTC.

The genes are TRBV20-1 and TRBJ1-2; D unclear. With 8 bases removed from V and 8 bases from J, the gap between germline ends came to 6 bases. The CDR3 consists of 8 residues. Germline assignment: CDR1 DFQATT and CDR2 SNEGSKA (reference sequence). The CDR3 loop is CSPSGYTF. The CDR3, as DNA: TGCAGTCCCTCAGGCTACACCTTC.

The V call is TRBV5-1, the J call TRBJ2-3; 11 bases align to TRBD1. The CDR3 extends over 14 amino acids. The germline gives CDR1 SGHRS, CDR2 YFSETQ. J lost 8 bases, V lost 5 bases, and 7 bases had no gene match. The CDR3 bases are TGCGCCAGCAGAAAGGACAGGGGGCTCTCTACGCAGTATTTT. Translated, it gives CASRKDRGLSTQYF. The whole variable domain, filled in from reference TRBV5-1 and TRBJ2-3, reads KAGVTQTPRYLIKTRGQQVTLSCSPISGHRSVSWYQQTPGQGLQFLFEYFSETQRNKGNFPGRFSGRQFSNSRSEMNVSTLELGDSALYLCASRKDRGLSTQYFGPGTRLTVL.

This clonotype was observed a few times. The chain joins TRBV20-1 to TRBJ2-1, with 8 bases matching TRBD2. This CDR3 region has 14 residues. Germline CDR1 is DFQATT and CDR2 is SNEGSKA (reference sequence). The junction had 7 bases not matched to a gene; V was cut back by 3 bases and J by 6 bases. The CDR3 DNA follows: TGCAGTGCTAGCGGGGGGGCGGGTGCCAATGAGCAGTTCTTC. Its protein is CSASGGAGANEQFF.

The chain has TRBV12-3 or TRBV12-4 and TRBJ2-6; D is unresolved. Deletions cut 7 bases from V and 0 bases from J, with 16 bases between. The CDR3 length is 17 residues. The DNA of the CDR3 is TGTGCCAGCACCCGAGGAGCGTTTGACTCTGGGGCCAACGTCCTGACTTTC. Translated, it gives CASTRGAFDSGANVLTF.

The sample holds a few counts of this clonotype. The chain uses TRBV3-1 and TRBJ1-2; no clear D. This CDR3 spans 13 amino acids. V was clipped by 4 bases and J by 5 bases, with 11 bases between them. Germline V gene lookup returns CDR1 LGHDT and CDR2 YNNKEL (reference sequence). The CDR3 protein is CASSPRTFYGYTF. The CDR3 bases are TGTGCCAGCAGCCCTCGGACCTTTTATGGCTACACCTTC.

The chain has TRBV4-1 and TRBJ1-4, with D hard to call. The V and J ends lost 0 bases and 0 bases respectively, with 2 bases between them. Germline V lookup: CDR1 MGHRA, CDR2 YSYEKL. The CDR3 has 14 residues. The CDR3 region has the DNA TGCGCCAGCAGCCAAGATCCAACTAATGAAAAACTGTTTTTT. Its protein product is CASSQDPTNEKLFF.

This clonotype turned up a few times. This chain links TRBV20-1 with TRBJ1-2; 7 bases are a match to TRBD1. The trim removed 3 bases at V and 6 bases at J, leaving 4 bases unmatched. This CDR3 is built from 12 residues. Germline CDR1 and CDR2: DFQATT and SNEGSKA (reference sequence). This CDR3 is CSASRGGNGYTF. CDR3 nucleotide sequence: TGCAGTGCTAGTAGAGGGGGCAATGGCTACACCTTC.

The rearrangement joins TRBV5-1 to TRBJ2-1; 11 bases agree with TRBD2. Germline V lookup: CDR1 SGHRS, CDR2 YFSETQ. The V and J ends lost 1 base and 6 bases, in that order; junction bases with no gene match: 3. The CDR3 consists of 15 residues. CDR3 DNA sequence: TGCGCCAGCAGCTTGCTGCTAGCGGGGGGCAATGAGCAGTTCTTC. Translating it yields CASSLLLAGGNEQFF.

Only a few counts were recorded for this clonotype. The rearrangement joins TRBV7-2 to TRBJ2-7; D not certain. The V end lost 4 bases, the J end lost 5 bases, and 15 bases lay between the germline ends. Germline values: CDR1 SGHTA, CDR2 FQGNSA. This CDR3 is 14 amino acids long. For the CDR3, the DNA is TGTGCCAGCAGCTCTAGTGGTCTCGGCCACGAGCAGTACTTC. Its protein product is CASSSSGLGHEQYF. The full variable domain, rest sourced from reference TRBV7-2 and TRBJ2-7, is GAGVSQSPSNKVTEKGKDVELRCDPISGHTALYWYRQSLGQGLEFLIYFQGNSAPDKSGLPSDRFSAERTGGSVSTLTIQRTQQEDSAVYLCASSSSGLGHEQYFGPGTRLTVT.

There are many counts of this clonotype. This chain joins TRBV7-2 and TRBJ1-5; D not certain. This CDR3 contains 13 residues. Trimming took 5 bases from V and 3 from J, leaving 8 bases between them. Germline V gives CDR1 SGHTA, CDR2 FQGNSA. The CDR3 loop reads CASSVYNNQPQHF. The CDR3 bases are TGTGCCAGCAGCGTGTACAACAATCAGCCCCAGCATTTT.

The V and J genes are TRBV19 and TRBJ2-3; a weak D match, TRBD2 (6 bases). Trimming removed 5 bases from V and 2 bases from J, with 11 bases in between. Germline lookup yields CDR1 LNHDA and CDR2 SQIVND (reference sequence). The CDR3 spans 14 residues. Written as DNA, the CDR3 is TGTGCCAGTAGTTGGGGGGAACTCACAGATACGCAGTATTTT. Translated, it gives CASSWGELTDTQYF.

V is TRBV19 and J is TRBJ2-3, with 7 bases lining up with TRBD1. The CDR3 runs 17 residues. With 5 bases clipped from V and 2 bases from J, the junction kept 13 bases outside the gene matches. CDR1 is LNHDA and CDR2 is SQIVND in the germline V gene (reference sequence). The CDR3 coding sequence is TGTGCCAGTAGTGCCGGAGACAGGGCTACGTCCACAGATACGCAGTATTTT. Translating gives CASSAGDRATSTDTQYF.

This clonotype came up many times. The rearrangement joins TRBV25-1 to TRBJ1-1, with a tentative D call TRBD1 (5 bases). Trimming pared 0 bases from V and 1 base from J, leaving 12 bases between. The CDR3 is 16 amino acids. The germline gives CDR1 MGHDK, CDR2 SYGVNS. The CDR3 protein is CASSEYSGGTNTEAFF. DNA of the CDR3: TGTGCCAGCAGTGAATATTCCGGGGGTACGAACACTGAAGCTTTCTTT.

This chain joins TRBV11-1 and TRBJ2-7; D might be TRBD1 or TRBD2, each matching 5 bases. The germline CDR1 and CDR2 sequences are SGHAT and FQDESV (reference sequence). The CDR3 is 15 amino acids. The ends were cut back, 5 bases at V and 2 bases at J, with 16 bases in the middle. CDR3 coding DNA: TGTGCCAGCAGCCGATCCGGGACGTTAGCCTACGAGCAGTACTTC. The encoded protein is CASSRSGTLAYEQYF.

There are a few counts of this clonotype. The rearrangement links TRBV12-3 or TRBV12-4 to TRBJ2-5; D remains ambiguous. Trimming cost V 5 bases and J 2 bases, with 12 bases left between them. This CDR3 spans 14 amino acids. The CDR3 loop reads CASSLMLGQETQYF. CDR3 in DNA: TGTGCCAGCAGTCTAATGTTGGGGCAAGAGACCCAGTACTTC.

This clonotype came up many times. The chain is built from TRBV29-1 and TRBJ2-7; D remains ambiguous. V was pared by 4 bases and J by 0 bases, with 10 bases between. The CDR3 consists of 13 residues. CDR1 is SQVTM and CDR2 is ANQGSEA in the germline V gene. The CDR3 is CSVGDVHSYEQYF. The CDR3 DNA is TGCAGCGTTGGTGACGTTCACTCCTACGAGCAGTACTTC.

In its sample, this clonotype was seen a few times. The rearrangement joins TRBV5-1 to TRBJ2-4; 12 bases are shared with TRBD1. Germline values: CDR1 SGHRS, CDR2 YFSETQ. The CDR3 length is 15 residues. Trimming at V came to 4 bases and at J to 7 bases, leaving 6 bases not matched to a gene. CDR3 sequence (DNA): TGCGCCAGCAGCCCGGAGGGACAGGGGGCGAACATTCAGTACTTC. This translates into CASSPEGQGANIQYF.

The gene calls are TRBV5-5 and TRBJ2-7; TRBD1 agrees at 10 bases. After removal of 4 bases from V and 2 bases from J, the junction contained 9 bases not matched to a gene. This CDR3 spans 16 amino acids. Per the germline V gene, CDR1 is SGHKS and CDR2 is YYEKEE (reference sequence). CDR3 region: CASSDRTGGGPYEQYF. The DNA of the CDR3 is TGTGCCAGCAGCGACAGGACAGGGGGAGGCCCCTACGAGCAGTACTTC.

The chain joins TRBV6-6 to TRBJ2-7; the D gene is possibly TRBD1 (5 bases). Germline CDR1 and CDR2: MNHNY and SVGAGI (reference sequence). This CDR3 has 13 residues. V lost 5 bases to trimming and J lost 2 bases, with 10 bases between them. The CDR3 region has the DNA TGTGCCAGCAGTACACAGGACACCTACGAGCAGTACTTC. Translated, it gives CASSTQDTYEQYF.

Written as DNA, the CDR3 is TGTGCCAGCAGCTTCACTAATGCAGATACGCAGTATTTT. It codes for CASSFTNADTQYF. The chain links TRBV5-4 to TRBJ2-3, with D hard to call. There are 13 residues in the CDR3. V was clipped by 2 bases and J by 4 bases, with 8 bases between them. CDR1 and CDR2 from the germline V gene are SGHNT and YYREEE (reference sequence).

V gene TRBV18 combines with J gene TRBJ2-1, with no clear D. This CDR3 has 14 amino acids. Deletions cut 6 bases from V and 8 bases from J, with 17 bases between. Germline V lookup: CDR1 KGHSH, CDR2 LQKENI. The CDR3 loop reads CASSRDFGSDEQFF. The CDR3 DNA follows: TGTGCCAGCTCCCGCGACTTCGGTTCGGATGAGCAGTTCTTC.

The rearrangement uses TRBV20-1 and TRBJ1-1; 7 bases fit TRBD1. Looked up from germline, CDR1 is DFQATT and CDR2 is SNEGSKA (reference sequence). V trimming: 5 bases; J trimming: 4 bases; junction bases outside the gene matches: 7. The CDR3 consists of 13 residues. CDR3 bases: TGCAGTGCTGATAGACAGGGCGGCACTGAAGCTTTCTTT. Translated, it gives CSADRQGGTEAFF.

This clonotype was counted between two and nine times. The J gene is TRBJ2-1, the V gene TRBV20-1; D is ambiguous. This CDR3 region has 11 residues. Trimming took 3 bases from V and 5 from J, leaving 5 bases between them. Germline V CDR1 and CDR2: DFQATT, SNEGSKA (reference sequence). The DNA for the CDR3 is TGCAGTGCTAGCCGAGACAATGAGCAGTTCTTC. Protein product: CSASRDNEQFF.

The chain has TRBV4-1 and TRBJ2-5; 8 bases are a match to TRBD2. In germline, CDR1 is MGHRA, CDR2 YSYEKL. This CDR3 contains 16 residues. V shed 2 bases, J shed 4 bases, and the junction held 9 bases outside the gene matches. Here the CDR3 DNA reads TGCGCCAGCAGCCAAAGCGGGACTAGTGTCGGAGAGACCCAGTACTTC. It is translated as CASSQSGTSVGETQYF.

This clonotype has only a few counts. The rearrangement joins TRBV5-1 to TRBJ1-2; D is unclear. This CDR3 has 15 residues. Trimming took 1 base from V and 2 from J, leaving 12 bases between them. Germline CDR1 SGHRS, CDR2 YFSETQ. DNA for the CDR3: TGCGCCAGCAGCTTGAGTACCCTCCCCAACTATGGCTACACCTTC. This codes for CASSLSTLPNYGYTF.

The V and J genes are TRBV9 and TRBJ2-1; 7 bases align to TRBD2. Germline loops: CDR1 SGDLS, CDR2 YYNGEE. V gave up 3 bases and J gave up 6 bases; unmatched junction bases: 3. CDR3 length: 13 residues. The CDR3 DNA follows: TGTGCCAGCAGCGCGCGGGGGAGCAATGAGCAGTTCTTC. It codes for CASSARGSNEQFF.

This clonotype was observed a handful of times. This chain links TRBV20-1 with TRBJ2-7; TRBD2 matches at 7 bases. CDR3 length: 14 residues. Germline loops: CDR1 DFQATT, CDR2 SNEGSKA (reference sequence). After removal of 5 bases from V and 1 base from J, the junction contained 8 bases not matched to a gene. The CDR3 is CSASREGISYEQYF. CDR3 DNA sequence: TGCAGTGCTTCCAGGGAGGGGATATCCTACGAGCAGTACTTC.

This chain links TRBV6-2 or TRBV6-3 with TRBJ2-7; D perhaps matches TRBD1 (6 bases). The CDR3 runs 13 residues. Between the trimmed V and J ends, which lost 5 bases and 3 bases, there was a span of 11 bases. Germline V CDR1 and CDR2: MNHEY, SVGEGT. DNA for the CDR3: TGTGCCAGCAGTCCGGGACACGTCTACGAGCAGTACTTC. It specifies CASSPGHVYEQYF.